Listed below are T cell receptor beta chains from one sample, sequenced in a study of chemoradiotherapy in HPV16-positive cancers. Sequenced by immunoSEQ multiplex PCR; TCRdb stores in-frame clones only, minus some. The repertoire holds roughly 9,300 clones, approximately 70% seen once, with 12% to 15% in the top ten. This material was collected from a patient who underwent chemoradiotherapy. Receptors were obtained from a human donor with HPV-associated anogenital cancer. Both conserved end residues are part of each CDR3. D genes are given only for firm matches. Where a row states a size, it is once, few, many or the class of an expanded clone; other rows omit it.

>TRBJ2-3|-|TRBV10-3|-
CAISTGMDTQYF
TGTGCCATCAGCACAGGTATGGATACGCAGTATTTT
>TRBJ1-5|TRBD1|TRBV2|-
CASSKDRGTNQPQHF
TGTGCCAGCAGTAAGGACAGGGGGACCAATCAGCCCCAGCATTTT
>TRBJ1-1|-|TRBV30|-
CAWMSTLNTEAFF
TGTGCCTGGATGTCAACCTTGAACACTGAAGCTTTCTTT
>TRBJ2-2|-|TRBV7-9|-
CASSFGSRSKQTPGELFF
TGTGCCAGCAGCTTCGGTTCGCGGAGTAAACAAACACCCGGGGAGCTGTTTTTT
>TRBJ1-3|-|TRBV9|-
CASSVAQGLGNTIYF
TGTGCCAGCAGCGTAGCGCAGGGGCTCGGAAACACCATATATTTT
>TRBJ1-2|-|TRBV2|-
CASSEITGFGYTF
TGTGCCAGCAGTGAAATAACAGGGTTTGGCTACACCTTC
>TRBJ2-5|TRBD1|TRBV6-5|once
CASRETGVQETQYF
TGTGCCAGCAGAGAAACAGGGGTTCAAGAGACCCAGTACTTC
>TRBJ2-4|-|TRBV30|-
CAWSVLQGGDIQYF
TGTGCCTGGAGTGTACTACAGGGAGGGGACATTCAGTACTTC
>TRBJ1-2|-|TRBV15|few
CATSRQNFQDGYTF
TGTGCCACCAGCAGACAAAACTTTCAGGATGGCTACACCTTC
>TRBJ2-7|TRBD1|TRBV18|once
CASSLRRGTGFNEQYF
TGTGCCAGCTCGTTGCGGAGGGGGACAGGGTTCAACGAGCAGTACTTC
>TRBJ1-2|TRBD1|TRBV6-1|few
CASSGQGARDYGYTF
TGTGCCAGCAGTGGTCAGGGGGCGCGGGACTATGGCTACACCTTC
>TRBJ2-4|-|TRBV11-2|-
CASSLQTGWNIQYF
TGTGCCAGCAGCCTCCAGACAGGTTGGAACATTCAGTACTTC